The rows below give T cell receptor beta chains drawn from one sample of a study of blood T cell repertoires in COVID-19. Libraries were prepared by immunoSEQ multiplex PCR; TCRdb keeps only in-frame clonotypes and omits some of them. This table holds some 180,000 clones, around 80% found once. The sequencing sample was made of peripheral blood. Source of these receptors: a woman in her 70s who had recovered from COVID-19. CDR3s include the opening cysteine and the closing phenylalanine or tryptophan. Each record gives: D gene, clone size, J gene, V gene, CDR3 DNA, CDR3 protein. A D gene is named only where the DNA matches it firmly. Part of the rows lack a size; the others show once, few, many or a class for expanded clones.

NA,NA,TRBJ1-2,TRBV18,TGTGCCAGCTCACCCTCGAACCAGGGGTCCCACTATGGCTACACCTTC,CASSPSNQGSHYGYTF
NA,NA,TRBJ1-2,TRBV3-1/TRBV3-2,TGTGCCAGCAGCCAAGATATCGTTTGGAGCTATGGCTACACCTTC,CASSQDIVWSYGYTF
NA,NA,TRBJ2-1,TRBV3-1/TRBV3-2,TGTGCCAGCAGCCAAGATTGGAGCAATGAGCAGTTCTTC,CASSQDWSNEQFF
NA,NA,TRBJ1-2,TRBV6-5,TGTGCCAGCAGTTACTCGTCCCCGGGGGGCTACACCTTC,CASSYSSPGGYTF
NA,NA,TRBJ2-5,TRBV5-1,TGCGCCAGCAGCTCTTGGGCTGGAGACCAGGGGACCCAGTACTTC,CASSSWAGDQGTQYF
NA,NA,TRBJ2-1,TRBV6-1,TGTGCCAGCGGATTGGCGGGTGAGCAGTTCTTC,CASGLAGEQFF
NA,NA,TRBJ2-3,TRBV24-1,TGTGCCACCAGTGATCGTAGCACAGATACGCAGTATTTT,CATSDRSTDTQYF
NA,NA,TRBJ1-5,TRBV20-1,TGCAGTGCTAGAGCCGGTCAGCCCCAGCATTTT,CSARAGQPQHF
NA,NA,TRBJ1-6,TRBV7-9,TGTGCCAGCAGCTTGGGGGGGCAATCACCCCTCCACTTT,CASSLGGQSPLHF
NA,once,TRBJ2-7,TRBV28,TGTGCCAGCCGACGCGGGGCCTCCTACGAGCAGTACTTC,CASRRGASYEQYF
TRBD2,once,TRBJ2-2,TRBV7-2,TGTGCCAGCAGCTCGAGACCCACTAGCGGGGGGGCGGCCGGGGAGCTGTTTTTT,CASSSRPTSGGAAGELFF
NA,NA,TRBJ2-2,TRBV7-2,TGTGCCAGCAGCCCCAGGAGGGCAAACACCGGGGAGCTGTTTTTT,CASSPRRANTGELFF
NA,NA,TRBJ1-5,TRBV19,NA,CASTSGIRGGNQPQHF
NA,NA,TRBJ2-7,TRBV3-1/TRBV3-2,TGTGCCAGCAGCCAAGATCTTTTCGAGCAGTACTTC,CASSQDLFEQYF
TRBD1,few,TRBJ2-2,TRBV5-4,TGTGCCAGCAGCCCCCGGGACAGCGTTAACACCGGGGAGCTGTTTTTT,CASSPRDSVNTGELFF
TRBD2,NA,TRBJ2-7,TRBV7-7,TGTGCTAGCAGCCCAAACGCGGGGGGGGGCCCCGGTGCCTACGAGCAGTACTTC,CASSPNAGGGPGAYEQYF
TRBD2,NA,TRBJ2-7,TRBV3-1/TRBV3-2,TGTGCCAGCAGCCAGTGGGGACTAGACGACGAGCAGTACTTC,CASSQWGLDDEQYF
TRBD1,NA,TRBJ1-2,TRBV6-5,TGTGCCAGCAGCCGACAACAGGGGTACTATGGCTACACCTTC,CASSRQQGYYGYTF
NA,NA,TRBJ1-4,TRBV19,TGTGCCAGTGAAGGGACAACTGAAAAACTGTTTTTT,CASEGTTEKLFF
NA,NA,TRBJ2-2,TRBV2,TGTGCCAGCCGCCCGGCGGCCACCGGGGAGCTGTTTTTT,CASRPAATGELFF
TRBD1,NA,TRBJ1-1,TRBV29-1,TGCAGCGCCTTAACAGGGGGTACTGAAGCTTTCTTT,CSALTGGTEAFF
TRBD1,few,TRBJ1-4,TRBV30,TGTGCCTGGGGGTTAGGGACAGAAGGTCTGTTTTTT,CAWGLGTEGLFF
NA,few,TRBJ1-2,TRBV19,TGTGCCAGTAGTATTACGGGGTCATATGGCTACACCTTC,CASSITGSYGYTF
TRBD2,NA,TRBJ2-2,TRBV3-1/TRBV3-2,TGTGCCAGCAGCTCCAGGGTCGGCGGGAGAGGCACCGGGGAGCTGTTTTTT,CASSSRVGGRGTGELFF
TRBD1,few,TRBJ2-7,TRBV5-4,TGTGCCAGCAGGGGGGACAGGGGGAGAAACGAGCAGTACTTC,CASRGDRGRNEQYF
NA,NA,TRBJ1-3,TRBV9,TGTGCCAGCAGCGTAGCTTGGGGGAGGGACACCATATATTTT,CASSVAWGRDTIYF
NA,NA,TRBJ2-7,TRBV7-9,TGTGCCAGCAGCTTAGCGAGGCGGGGGCAAGGCTACGAGCAGTACTTC,CASSLARRGQGYEQYF
NA,NA,TRBJ2-1,TRBV9,TGTGCCAGCAGCGTAGAATACTTATACAATGAGCAGTTCTTC,CASSVEYLYNEQFF
NA,NA,TRBJ1-2,TRBV25-1,TGTGCCAGCAGTGAATATGGGCAGGGTGGTGGCTACACCTTC,CASSEYGQGGGYTF
NA,NA,TRBJ2-7,TRBV11-3,TGTGCCAGCAGCTCGACCGGGGCAGGGGCCCACGAGCAGTACTTC,CASSSTGAGAHEQYF
NA,NA,TRBJ2-1,TRBV5-1,TGCGCCAGCAGCTTGGGACTTGCCAATGAGCAGTTCTTC,CASSLGLANEQFF
NA,NA,TRBJ2-7,TRBV6-5,TGTGCCAGCAGTCTACAGGGTCCCTACGAGCAGTACTTC,CASSLQGPYEQYF
NA,NA,TRBJ1-1,TRBV28,TGTGCCAGCAGCCGAGGCCGGCTTGAAGCTTTCTTT,CASSRGRLEAFF
TRBD1,NA,TRBJ2-2,TRBV6-4,TGTGCCAGCGGAAGAGACAGGGGCGGCGGGGAGCTGTTTTTT,CASGRDRGGGELFF
NA,NA,TRBJ2-7,TRBV6-1,TGTGCCAGCAGTGTTCGGAATGTGGCGGGGACGGCAACCACCTACGAGCAGTACTTC,CASSVRNVAGTATTYEQYF
NA,NA,TRBJ2-6,TRBV19,TGTGCCAGTAGTATAGCCCCCCACAGGGCTGGGGCCAACGTCCTGACTTTC,CASSIAPHRAGANVLTF
TRBD2,NA,TRBJ2-3,TRBV6-2/TRBV6-3,TGTGCCAGCAGTCCCCGGGGTAGCGGGAGGGCAGATACGCAGTATTTT,CASSPRGSGRADTQYF
TRBD2,NA,TRBJ2-1,TRBV3-1/TRBV3-2,TGTGCCAGCAGCCCCTGGCGTAGCGGGAGGGGATACAATGAGCAGTTCTTC,CASSPWRSGRGYNEQFF
TRBD1,NA,TRBJ2-2,TRBV7-3,TGTGCCAGCAGCGCGACAGGGGCCGGGGAGCTGTTTTTT,CASSATGAGELFF
TRBD1,NA,TRBJ1-4,TRBV3-1/TRBV3-2,TGTGCCAGCCGGACAGGAGCAGATGAAAAACTGTTTTTT,CASRTGADEKLFF
NA,NA,TRBJ1-3,TRBV29-1,TGCAGCGTGGGCAGCCTATCTGGAAACACCATATATTTT,CSVGSLSGNTIYF
NA,NA,TRBJ1-2,TRBV19,TGTGCCAGTAGTATTGGCAGGGTAGACTATGGCTACACCTTC,CASSIGRVDYGYTF
TRBD2,NA,TRBJ2-1,TRBV9,TGTGCCAGCAGCGTACGTCTAGCGGGAGGGCCCCCTGGGGGTGAGCAGTTCTTC,CASSVRLAGGPPGGEQFF
NA,NA,TRBJ1-5,TRBV6-5,TGTGCCAGCAGTTACTCGAGGGGGCAGCCCCAGCATTTT,CASSYSRGQPQHF
TRBD1,once,TRBJ1-1,TRBV30,TGTGCCTGGACGGGACAGCCGAACACTGAAGCTTTCTTT,CAWTGQPNTEAFF
TRBD2,NA,TRBJ2-5,TRBV28,TGTGCCAGCAGGCCAACTAGCGGGAGGAAGACCCAGTACTTC,CASRPTSGRKTQYF
NA,NA,TRBJ2-7,TRBV15,TGTGCCACCAGGCGCCAGGGGGGCGAGCAGTACTTC,CATRRQGGEQYF
TRBD1,NA,TRBJ1-4,TRBV27,TGTGCCAGCAGTCCCCGGGACAGGGGGGGTGTAAGAGAAAAACTGTTTTTT,CASSPRDRGGVREKLFF
TRBD2,NA,TRBJ2-3,TRBV7-3,TGTGCCAGCAGGACTAGCGGGAGTTCTGATACGCAGTATTTT,CASRTSGSSDTQYF
NA,few,TRBJ1-2,TRBV6-5,TGTGCCAGCAGTCCCACAGGGACCTATGGCTACACCTTC,CASSPTGTYGYTF
TRBD1,once,TRBJ2-7,TRBV7-2,TGTGCCAGCGGACGTCGGGCGGGACAGGACTACGAGCAGTACTTC,CASGRRAGQDYEQYF
NA,NA,TRBJ2-7,TRBV7-2,TGTGCCAGCAGCTACTCAGAGGCGGCTTACGAGCAGTACTTC,CASSYSEAAYEQYF